The rows below give T cell receptor beta chains drawn from one sample of a study of siplizumab effects on memory and regulatory T cells. The data were produced by immunoSEQ multiplex PCR, yet TCRdb's version contains in-frame clones alone and is incomplete. The sample lists about 46,000 clones; 93% were seen once. Input material: CD8+ T cells sorted from blood. These receptors were collected from a human donor in good health. The CDR3 runs from the conserved cysteine through the conserved F or W. Expanded clones are given a class, and other clones once, few, many or no size at all.

>TRBJ2-7|-|TRBV7-2
CASSLGTSGRGYEQYF
>TRBJ2-7|-|TRBV11-2
CASSLGRGNYEQYF
>TRBJ2-3|-|TRBV7-8
CASSLEGQQGLVPADTQYF
>TRBJ2-1|-|TRBV15
CATSRGNTPITYNEQFF
>TRBJ1-1|-|TRBV7-9
CASSYIGAEAFF
>TRBJ2-4|-|TRBV5-6
CASSWVEDTLNIQYF
>TRBJ2-1|-|TRBV27
CASSFGGYSYNEQFF
>TRBJ2-2|-|TRBV5-4
CASSSGSGELFF
>TRBJ1-1|few|TRBV19
CASSPRQSLTEAFF
>TRBJ1-1|-|TRBV7-8
CASSLPTYSRGDTEAFF
>TRBJ2-7|-|TRBV27
CASSPTTGALLEQYF
>TRBJ2-7|-|TRBV13
CASSASLAATYEQYF
>TRBJ1-2|-|TRBV5-6
CASSPFRGVVYGYTF
>TRBJ2-7|once|TRBV28
CATTHIPYEQYF
>TRBJ1-5|-|TRBV29-1
CSVGSGGLDQPQHF
>TRBJ2-1|-|TRBV2
CASSAGRREVYNEQFF
>TRBJ2-7|-|TRBV19
CASSGSGGGEQYF